This record looks at one T cell receptor (beta chain) sequence and its context. As yet, its antigen is unknown. The sample originates from a study of T cell responses to AZD1222 COVID-19 vaccine. Libraries were prepared by immunoSEQ multiplex PCR; TCRdb keeps only in-frame clonotypes and omits some of them. This table has about 69,000 clones, less than 85% appearing once. This CDR3 has 14 residues. Trimming removed 7 bases at V and 2 bases at J, with 15 bases between. CDR1 and CDR2 from the germline V gene are MNHNY and SVGAGI (reference sequence). Points from the study as a whole: A mostly white British donor set with more females was recruited, and clonal diversity was possibly underestimated. At baseline, just 5 or 6 AZD1222 recipients tested seropositive. Spike as a whole was targeted by vaccine-associated CD4 TCRs, dominant at 160-218 and 743-854. Among spike-specific TCRs, nearly half reportedly target unmutated variant regions.

The rearrangement links TRBV6-6 to TRBJ2-7; maybe TRBD2 (6 bases). The TCR originated in an adult who received the AZD1222 COVID-19 vaccine. The sequencing used peripheral blood, collected 28 days after the second AZD1222 dose. The CDR3 region has the DNA TGTGCCAGCATTGGGGGGTCCGTTACCTACGAGCAGTACTTC. Its protein is CASIGGSVTYEQYF.